This T cell receptor (beta chain) originates from a study of radiation and T cells in renal cell carcinoma. Produced via immunoSEQ multiplex PCR; TCRdb's table is partial and in-frame only. Of under 9,000 clones listed, about 61% were seen once; the top ten hold about 20%. CDR3 length: 13 amino acids. The germline V gene has CDR1 LGHNT and CDR2 FRNRAP. Deletions cut 5 bases from V and 4 bases from J, with 11 bases between. As for treatment: treatment-naive control, cytoreductive nephrectomy. Source: tumor tissue, taken from a patient whose treatment was nephrectomy without radiotherapy. This TCR was sampled from a man aged 60 to 69 with renal cell carcinoma. The chain couples TRBV12-5 to TRBJ1-1; D not resolved. CDR3 in DNA: TGTGCTAGTGGTCACGGGGTTTTCACTGAAGCTTTCTTT. Its translation: CASGHGVFTEAFF.